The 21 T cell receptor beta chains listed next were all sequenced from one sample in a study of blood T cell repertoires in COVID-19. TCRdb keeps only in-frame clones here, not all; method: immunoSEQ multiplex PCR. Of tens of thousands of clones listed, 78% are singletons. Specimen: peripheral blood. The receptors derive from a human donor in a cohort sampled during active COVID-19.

CDR3 sequence: CASSLSQGLAGVEQYF. CDR3 DNA: TGTGCCAGCAGCTTAAGTCAGGGGCTAGCGGGAGTCGAGCAGTACTTC. The V and J genes are TRBV7-9 and TRBJ2-7; the match to TRBD2 covers 10 bases. The ends lost 2 bases at V and 6 bases at J; junction bases unmatched: 10. This CDR3 spans 16 amino acids. Germline lookup yields CDR1 SEHNR and CDR2 FQNEAQ (reference sequence).

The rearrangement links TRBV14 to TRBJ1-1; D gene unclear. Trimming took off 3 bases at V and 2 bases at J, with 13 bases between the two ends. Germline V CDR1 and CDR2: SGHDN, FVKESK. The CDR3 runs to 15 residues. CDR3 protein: CASSQYSGANTEAFF. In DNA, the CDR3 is TGTGCCAGCAGCCAGTACTCAGGCGCTAACACTGAAGCTTTCTTT. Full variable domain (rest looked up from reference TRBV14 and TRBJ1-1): EAGVTQFPSHSVIEKGQTVTLRCDPISGHDNLYWYRRVMGKEIKFLLHFVKESKQDESGMPNNRFLAERTGGTYSTLKVQPAELEDSGVYFCASSQYSGANTEAFFGQGTRLTVV.

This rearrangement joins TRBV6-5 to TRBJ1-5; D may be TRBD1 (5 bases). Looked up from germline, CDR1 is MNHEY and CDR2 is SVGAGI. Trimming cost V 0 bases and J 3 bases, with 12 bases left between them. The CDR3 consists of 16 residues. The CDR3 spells CASSYSSRGPNQPQHF. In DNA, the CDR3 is TGTGCCAGCAGTTACTCGTCGCGGGGACCCAATCAGCCCCAGCATTTT.

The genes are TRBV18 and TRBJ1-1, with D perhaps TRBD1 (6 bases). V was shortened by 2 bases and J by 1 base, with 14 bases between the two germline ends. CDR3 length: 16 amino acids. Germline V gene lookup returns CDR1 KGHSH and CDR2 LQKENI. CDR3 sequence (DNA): TGTGCCAGCTCACCAACCTCACAGGGCTGGAACACTGAAGCTTTCTTT. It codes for CASSPTSQGWNTEAFF. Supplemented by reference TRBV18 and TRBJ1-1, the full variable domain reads NAGVMQNPRHLVRRRGQEARLRCSPMKGHSHVYWYRQLPEEGLKFMVYLQKENIIDESGMPKERFSAEFPKEGPSILRIQQVVRGDSAAYFCASSPTSQGWNTEAFFGQGTRLTVV.

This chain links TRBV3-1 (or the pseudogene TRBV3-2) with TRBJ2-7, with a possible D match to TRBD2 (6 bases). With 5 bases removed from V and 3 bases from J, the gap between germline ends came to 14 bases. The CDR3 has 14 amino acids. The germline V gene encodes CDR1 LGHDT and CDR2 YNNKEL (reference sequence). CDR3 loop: CASSWGGGSYEQYF. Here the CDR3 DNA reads TGTGCCAGCAGCTGGGGAGGAGGGAGCTACGAGCAGTACTTC.

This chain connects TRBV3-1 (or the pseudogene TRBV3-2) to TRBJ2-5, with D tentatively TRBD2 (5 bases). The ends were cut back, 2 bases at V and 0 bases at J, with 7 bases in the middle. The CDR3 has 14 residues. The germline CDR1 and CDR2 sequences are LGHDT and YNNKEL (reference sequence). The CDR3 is CASSQRGYQETQYF. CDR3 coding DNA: TGTGCCAGCAGCCAAAGAGGGTACCAAGAGACCCAGTACTTC.

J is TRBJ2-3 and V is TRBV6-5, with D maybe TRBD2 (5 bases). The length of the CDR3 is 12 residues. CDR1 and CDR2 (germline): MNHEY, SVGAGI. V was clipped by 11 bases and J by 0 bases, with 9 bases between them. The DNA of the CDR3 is TGTGCCGCAGCGGACAGCACAGATACGCAGTATTTT. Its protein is CAAADSTDTQYF.

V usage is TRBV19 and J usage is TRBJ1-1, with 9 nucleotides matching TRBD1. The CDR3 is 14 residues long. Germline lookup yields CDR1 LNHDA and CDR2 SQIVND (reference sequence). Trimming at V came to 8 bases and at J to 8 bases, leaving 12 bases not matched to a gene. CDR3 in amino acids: CASGTGTTSSEAFF. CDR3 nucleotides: TGTGCCAGTGGGACAGGGACAACGTCCTCCGAAGCTTTCTTT. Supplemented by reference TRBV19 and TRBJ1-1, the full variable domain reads DGGITQSPKYLFRKEGQNVTLSCEQNLNHDAMYWYRQDPGQGLRLIYYSQIVNDFQKGDIAEGYSVSREKKESFPLTVTSAQKNPTAFYLCASGTGTTSSEAFFGQGTRLTVV.

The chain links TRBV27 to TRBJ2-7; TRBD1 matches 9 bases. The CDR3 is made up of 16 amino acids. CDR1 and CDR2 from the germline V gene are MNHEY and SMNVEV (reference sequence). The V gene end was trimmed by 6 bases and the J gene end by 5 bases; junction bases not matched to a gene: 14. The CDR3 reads CASSQDRTGVPHEQYF. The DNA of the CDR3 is TGTGCCAGCAGCCAAGATCGGACAGGGGTCCCCCACGAGCAGTACTTC.

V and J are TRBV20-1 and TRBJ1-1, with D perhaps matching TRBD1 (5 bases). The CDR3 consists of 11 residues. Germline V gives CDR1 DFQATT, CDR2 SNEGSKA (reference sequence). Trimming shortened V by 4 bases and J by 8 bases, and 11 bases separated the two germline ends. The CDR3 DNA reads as TGCAGTGCTATTGGGCGGGGGGAAGCTTTCTTT. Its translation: CSAIGRGEAFF.

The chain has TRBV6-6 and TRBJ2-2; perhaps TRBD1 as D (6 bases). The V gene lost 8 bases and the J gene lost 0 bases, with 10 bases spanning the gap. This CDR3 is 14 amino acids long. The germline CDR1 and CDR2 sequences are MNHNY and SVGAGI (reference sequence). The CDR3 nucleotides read TGTGCCAGCGAAACAGGGACGAACACCGGGGAGCTGTTTTTT. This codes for CASETGTNTGELFF.

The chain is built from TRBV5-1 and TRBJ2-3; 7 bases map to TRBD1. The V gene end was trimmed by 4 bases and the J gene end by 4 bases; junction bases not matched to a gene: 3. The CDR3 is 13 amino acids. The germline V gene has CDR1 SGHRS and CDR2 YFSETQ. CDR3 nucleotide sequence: TGCGCCAGCAGCAACGACAGGGCAGATACGCAGTATTTT. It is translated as CASSNDRADTQYF.

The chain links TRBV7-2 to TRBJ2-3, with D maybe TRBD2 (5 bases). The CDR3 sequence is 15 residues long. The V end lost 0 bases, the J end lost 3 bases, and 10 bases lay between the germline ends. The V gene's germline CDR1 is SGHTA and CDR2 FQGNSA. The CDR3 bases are TGTGCCAGCAGCTTAGCTGTGGGAGAAACAGATACGCAGTATTTT. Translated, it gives CASSLAVGETDTQYF. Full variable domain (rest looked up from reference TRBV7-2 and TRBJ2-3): GAGVSQSPSNKVTEKGKDVELRCDPISGHTALYWYRQSLGQGLEFLIYFQGNSAPDKSGLPSDRFSAERTGGSVSTLTIQRTQQEDSAVYLCASSLAVGETDTQYFGPGTRLTVL.

The CDR3 DNA sequence: TGTGCCAGTAACCCACTCAGGGGAAATAGCAATCAGCCCCAGCATTTT. Its protein is CASNPLRGNSNQPQHF. The chain uses TRBV19 and TRBJ1-5, with a tentative D call TRBD1 (6 bases). Trimming cost V 7 bases and J 0 bases, with 16 bases left between them. Germline assignment: CDR1 LNHDA and CDR2 SQIVND (reference sequence). This CDR3 comprises 16 residues.

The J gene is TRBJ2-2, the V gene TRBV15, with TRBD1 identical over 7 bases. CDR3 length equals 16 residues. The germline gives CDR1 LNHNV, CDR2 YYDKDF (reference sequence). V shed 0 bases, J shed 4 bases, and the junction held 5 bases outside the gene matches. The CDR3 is CATSRDRGTVTGELFF. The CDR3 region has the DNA TGTGCCACCAGCAGAGATAGAGGGACAGTCACCGGGGAGCTGTTTTTT.

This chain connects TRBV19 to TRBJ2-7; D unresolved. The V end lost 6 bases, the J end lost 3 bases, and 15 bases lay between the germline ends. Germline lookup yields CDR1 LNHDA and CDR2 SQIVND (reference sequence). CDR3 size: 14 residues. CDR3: CASRPSGSHYEQYF. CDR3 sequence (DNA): TGTGCCAGTAGACCATCCGGGTCCCACTACGAGCAGTACTTC.

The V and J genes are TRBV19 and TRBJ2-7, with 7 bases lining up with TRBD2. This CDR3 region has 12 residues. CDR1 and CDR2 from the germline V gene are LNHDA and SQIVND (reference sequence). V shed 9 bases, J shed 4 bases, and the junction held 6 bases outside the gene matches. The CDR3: CARASGQYEQYF. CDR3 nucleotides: TGTGCCAGGGCTAGCGGCCAGTACGAGCAGTACTTC.

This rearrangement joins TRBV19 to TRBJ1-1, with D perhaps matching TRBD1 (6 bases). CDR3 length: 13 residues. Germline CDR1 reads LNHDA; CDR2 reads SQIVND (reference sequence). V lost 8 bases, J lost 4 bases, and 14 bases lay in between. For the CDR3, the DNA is TGTGCCAGTGGAAACGGCAGGGGCACTGAAGCTTTCTTT. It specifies CASGNGRGTEAFF.

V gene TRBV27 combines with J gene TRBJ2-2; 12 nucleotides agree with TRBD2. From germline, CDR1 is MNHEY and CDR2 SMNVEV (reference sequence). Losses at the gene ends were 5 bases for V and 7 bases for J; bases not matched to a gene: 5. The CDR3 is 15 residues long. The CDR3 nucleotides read TGTGCCAGCAGTCAAGTGACTAGCGGGGGCGGGGAGCTGTTTTTT. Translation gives CASSQVTSGGGELFF.

As DNA, the CDR3 is TGTGCCAGCAGCTTAGGGGGAGAAGGGAGCACAGATACGCAGTATTTT. It specifies CASSLGGEGSTDTQYF. The chain recombines TRBV7-2 with TRBJ2-3, with a possible D match to TRBD2 (5 bases). Germline CDR1 and CDR2: SGHTA and FQGNSA. CDR3 size: 16 residues. V lost 1 base and J 0 bases, leaving 11 bases between the germline ends.

The CDR3 DNA follows: TGTGCCAGCAGCCAGGGACTAGCGGGATTGTACGAGCAGTACTTC. It codes for CASSQGLAGLYEQYF. The rearrangement joins TRBV3-1 (or the pseudogene TRBV3-2) to TRBJ2-7; 13 bases align to TRBD2. With V trimmed by 3 bases and J by 4 bases, 3 bases remained unmatched. The CDR3 contains 15 residues. Germline V gene lookup returns CDR1 LGHDT and CDR2 YNNKEL (reference sequence).